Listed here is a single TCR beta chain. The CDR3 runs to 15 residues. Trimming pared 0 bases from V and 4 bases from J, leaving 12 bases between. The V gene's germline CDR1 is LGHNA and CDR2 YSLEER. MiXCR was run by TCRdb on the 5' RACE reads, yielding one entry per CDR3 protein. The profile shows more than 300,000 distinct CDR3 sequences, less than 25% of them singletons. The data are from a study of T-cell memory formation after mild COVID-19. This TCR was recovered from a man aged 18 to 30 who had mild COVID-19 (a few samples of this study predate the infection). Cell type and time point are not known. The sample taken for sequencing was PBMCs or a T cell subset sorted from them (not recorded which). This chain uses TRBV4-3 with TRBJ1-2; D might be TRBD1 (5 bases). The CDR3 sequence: CASSQDFGGVYGYTF. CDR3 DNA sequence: TGCGCCAGCAGCCAAGACTTCGGGGGGGTCTATGGCTACACCTTC.